This TCR beta chain originates from a study of blood T cell repertoires in COVID-19. Study details: From the United States, Italy and Spain came samples of acute and convalescent COVID-19. T cells, B-cell-depleted T cells, or PBMCs provided the cDNA or gDNA that served as material.

In the original workflow: Amplification of reference gene primers was used by the study to estimate nucleated cell counts. The table came from immunoSEQ multiplex PCR; TCRdb's copy has only in-frame clones and leaves some out. Clone size and the V and J calls come from that table; the DNA yielded D and trimming. The table records about 86,000 clones, around 86% of them present only once. This clone was recorded a few times. Trimming took off 7 bases at V and 3 bases at J, with 15 bases between the two ends. CDR3 length equals 14 residues. Germline loops: CDR1 WSHSY, CDR2 SAAADI. This TCR was sampled from a human donor in a cohort sampled during active COVID-19. Sequencing was carried out using peripheral blood. The chain uses TRBV10-2 and TRBJ1-1; tentative D call: TRBD1 (6 bases). The CDR3: CASTPRGKYTEAFF. Written as DNA, the CDR3 is TGCGCCAGCACCCCCAGGGGTAAATACACTGAAGCTTTCTTT.